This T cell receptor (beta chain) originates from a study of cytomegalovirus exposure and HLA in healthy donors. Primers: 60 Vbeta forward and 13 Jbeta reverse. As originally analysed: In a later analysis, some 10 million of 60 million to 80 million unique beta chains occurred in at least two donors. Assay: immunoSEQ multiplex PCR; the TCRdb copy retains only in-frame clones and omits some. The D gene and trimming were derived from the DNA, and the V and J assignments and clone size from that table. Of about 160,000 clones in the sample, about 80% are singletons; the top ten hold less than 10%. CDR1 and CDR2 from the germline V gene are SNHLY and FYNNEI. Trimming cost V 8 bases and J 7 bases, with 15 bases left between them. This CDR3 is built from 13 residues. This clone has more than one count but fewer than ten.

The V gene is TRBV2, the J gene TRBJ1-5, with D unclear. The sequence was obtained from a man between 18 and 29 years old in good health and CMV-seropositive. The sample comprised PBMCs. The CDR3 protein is CASRPGGRQPQHF. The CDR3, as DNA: TGTGCCAGCCGTCCAGGTGGGAGGCAGCCCCAGCATTTT.